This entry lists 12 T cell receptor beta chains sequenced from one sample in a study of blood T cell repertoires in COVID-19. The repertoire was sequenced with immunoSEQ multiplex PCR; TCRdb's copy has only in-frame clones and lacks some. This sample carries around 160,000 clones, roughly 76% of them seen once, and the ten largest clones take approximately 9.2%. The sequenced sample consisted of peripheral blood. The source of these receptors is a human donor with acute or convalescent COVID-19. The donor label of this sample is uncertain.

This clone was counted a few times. This CDR3 is CAISESAGLNEQYF. The CDR3 DNA reads TGTGCCATCAGTGAGTCCGCAGGGTTAAACGAGCAGTACTTC. The chain uses TRBV10-3 and TRBJ2-7, with D perhaps matching TRBD1 (5 bases). V lost 0 bases to trimming and J lost 5 bases, with 11 bases between them. This CDR3 is built from 14 residues. CDR1 ENHRY and CDR2 SYGVKD come from the germline V gene.

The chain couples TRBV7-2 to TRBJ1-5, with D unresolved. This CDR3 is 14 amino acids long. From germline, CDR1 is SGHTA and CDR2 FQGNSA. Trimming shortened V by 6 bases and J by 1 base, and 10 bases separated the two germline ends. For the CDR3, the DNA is TGTGCCAGCAGTTACAAATGGAGCAATCAGCCCCAGCATTTT. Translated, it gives CASSYKWSNQPQHF.

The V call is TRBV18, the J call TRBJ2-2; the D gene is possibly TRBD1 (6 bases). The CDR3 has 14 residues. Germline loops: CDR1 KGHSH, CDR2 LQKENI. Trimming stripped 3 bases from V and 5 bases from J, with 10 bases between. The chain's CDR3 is CASSPGDKTGELFF. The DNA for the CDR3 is TGTGCCAGCTCACCTGGGGACAAAACCGGGGAGCTGTTTTTT. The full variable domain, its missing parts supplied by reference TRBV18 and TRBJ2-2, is NAGVMQNPRHLVRRRGQEARLRCSPMKGHSHVYWYRQLPEEGLKFMVYLQKENIIDESGMPKERFSAEFPKEGPSILRIQQVVRGDSAAYFCASSPGDKTGELFFGEGSRLTVL.

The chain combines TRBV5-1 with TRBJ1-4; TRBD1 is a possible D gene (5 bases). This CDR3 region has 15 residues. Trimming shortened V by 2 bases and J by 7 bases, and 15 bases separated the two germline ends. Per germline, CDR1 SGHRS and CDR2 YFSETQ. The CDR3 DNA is TGCGCCAGCAGCTTAGTGGGACTAGGGAGTGAAAAACTGTTTTTT. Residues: CASSLVGLGSEKLFF.

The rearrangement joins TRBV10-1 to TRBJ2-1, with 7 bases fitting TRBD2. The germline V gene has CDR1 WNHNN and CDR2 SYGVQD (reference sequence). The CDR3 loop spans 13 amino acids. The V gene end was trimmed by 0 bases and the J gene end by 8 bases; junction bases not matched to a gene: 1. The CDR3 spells CASSESGGYEQFF. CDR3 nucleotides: TGCGCCAGCAGTGAGTCGGGGGGGTATGAGCAGTTCTTC.

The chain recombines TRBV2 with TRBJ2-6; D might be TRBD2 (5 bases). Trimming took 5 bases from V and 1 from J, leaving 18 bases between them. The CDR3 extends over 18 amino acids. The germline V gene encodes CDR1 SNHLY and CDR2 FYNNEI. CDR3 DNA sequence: TGTGCCAGCAGTCGCTTCGGGGATCAGGATTCTGGGGCCAACGTCCTGACTTTC. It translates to CASSRFGDQDSGANVLTF.

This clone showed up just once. CDR3 DNA sequence: TGTGCCAGCAGGGGAGAGGGGAGGGAGACCCAGTACTTC. Residues: CASRGEGRETQYF. The chain links TRBV2 to TRBJ2-5, with D tentatively TRBD2 (6 bases). V was trimmed by 6 bases and J by 5 bases, leaving 13 bases between them. CDR1 and CDR2 from the germline V gene are SNHLY and FYNNEI. The CDR3 spans 13 residues.

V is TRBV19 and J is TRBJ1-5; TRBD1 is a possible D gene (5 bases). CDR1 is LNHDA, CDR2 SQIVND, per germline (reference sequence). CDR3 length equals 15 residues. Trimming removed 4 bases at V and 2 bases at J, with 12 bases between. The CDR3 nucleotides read TGTGCCAGTAGTACTTGGACAAGGGGCAATCAGCCCCAGCATTTT. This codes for CASSTWTRGNQPQHF. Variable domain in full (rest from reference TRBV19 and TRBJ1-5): DGGITQSPKYLFRKEGQNVTLSCEQNLNHDAMYWYRQDPGQGLRLIYYSQIVNDFQKGDIAEGYSVSREKKESFPLTVTSAQKNPTAFYLCASSTWTRGNQPQHFGDGTRLSIL.

CDR3 region: CASSQVYGKGTEAFF. The DNA for the CDR3 is TGTGCCAGCAGCCAGGTTTACGGGAAAGGCACTGAAGCTTTCTTT. This chain connects TRBV5-6 to TRBJ1-1; D gene uncertain. Trimming shortened V by 4 bases and J by 4 bases, and 17 bases separated the two germline ends. CDR3 length equals 15 residues. Germline CDR1 and CDR2: SGHDT and YYEEEE.

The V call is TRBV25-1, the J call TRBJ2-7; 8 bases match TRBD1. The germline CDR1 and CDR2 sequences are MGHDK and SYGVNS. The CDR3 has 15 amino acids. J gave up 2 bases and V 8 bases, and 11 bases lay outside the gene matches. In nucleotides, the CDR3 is TGTGCCAGCCCAACCCGGGACAGGACAACCTACGAGCAGTACTTC. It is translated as CASPTRDRTTYEQYF.

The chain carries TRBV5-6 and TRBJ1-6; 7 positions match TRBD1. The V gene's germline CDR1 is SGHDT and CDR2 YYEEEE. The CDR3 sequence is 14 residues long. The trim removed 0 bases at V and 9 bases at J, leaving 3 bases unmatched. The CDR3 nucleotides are TGTGCCAGCAGCTTGGGTCAGGGGGTTTCACCCCTCCACTTT. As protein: CASSLGQGVSPLHF.

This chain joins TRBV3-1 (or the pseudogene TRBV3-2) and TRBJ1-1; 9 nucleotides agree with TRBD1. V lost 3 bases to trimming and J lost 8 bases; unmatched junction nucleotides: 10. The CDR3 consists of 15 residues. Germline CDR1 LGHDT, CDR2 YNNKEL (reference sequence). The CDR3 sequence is CASSQAGQGSGEAFF. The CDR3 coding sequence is TGTGCCAGCAGCCAGGCCGGACAGGGGTCCGGAGAAGCTTTCTTT.